This TCR beta chain was sequenced in a study of identical twins. Each cDNA held unique molecular identifiers, and template switching gave it a universal primer site. TCRdb used MiXCR to reprocess the 5' RACE reads, holding one entry per CDR3 protein. The data show 460,000 or so distinct CDR3 sequences, 12% to 15% seen once. A few counts support this clonotype. Its antigen is currently unknown. Findings of the study overall: Fewer insertions marked abundant cord blood beta clonotypes; young adult naive trended weakly, memory not at all. For zero-insertion analyses, partial confounding could come from invariant MAIT and iNKT cells.

The CDR3 contains 14 residues. V was clipped by 6 bases and J by 6 bases, with 16 bases between them. Looked up from germline, CDR1 is MNHNS and CDR2 is SASEGT. These data also featured in a second study, about yellow fever vaccine responses in identical twins. That work contributes: It has been reported that, in twins, the vaccine T cell response seemed partly convergent and partly personalized.

Sequencing input: CD4+ T cells sorted from blood. The V gene is TRBV6-1, the J gene TRBJ2-3; perhaps TRBD2 as D (5 bases). The sequence derives from a woman under 30 in good health. As DNA, the CDR3 is TGTGCCAGCAGGGGGAGAGCTGGTAGGGATACGCAGTATTTT. Translating it yields CASRGRAGRDTQYF.